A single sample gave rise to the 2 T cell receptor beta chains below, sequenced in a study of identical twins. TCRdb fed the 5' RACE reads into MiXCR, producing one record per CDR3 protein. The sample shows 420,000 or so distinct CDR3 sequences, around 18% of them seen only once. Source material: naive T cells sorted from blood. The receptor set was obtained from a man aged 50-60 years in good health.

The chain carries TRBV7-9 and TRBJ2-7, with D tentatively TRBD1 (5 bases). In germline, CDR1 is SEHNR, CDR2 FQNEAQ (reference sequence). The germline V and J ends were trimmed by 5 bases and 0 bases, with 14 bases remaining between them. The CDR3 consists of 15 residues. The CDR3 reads CASSRWGDTSYEQYF. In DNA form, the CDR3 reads TGTGCCAGCAGCCGATGGGGCGACACCTCCTACGAGCAGTACTTC.

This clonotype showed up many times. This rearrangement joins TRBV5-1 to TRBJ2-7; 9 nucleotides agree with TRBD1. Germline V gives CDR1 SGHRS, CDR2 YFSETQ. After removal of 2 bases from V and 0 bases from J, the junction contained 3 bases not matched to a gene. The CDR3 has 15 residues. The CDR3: CASSLTTGGSYEQYF. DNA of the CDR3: TGCGCCAGCAGCTTAACGACAGGGGGCTCCTACGAGCAGTACTTC.